The following is a T cell receptor (beta chain) sequence with its context. Its antigen remains undetermined. No much larger clone exists at a distance of one base, and base qualities are not known. The data were obtained in a study of technical replicates of blood from a handful of donors (dated by TCRdb to the late 2010s). The library was made by the immunoSEQ multiplex PCR assay. Drawn from immuneACCESS, this table holds only the in-frame rearrangements with V and J called that TCRdb kept. Clones are partly lost; checked studies trace under half to an unresolved V gene and leave the rest unexplained. The sample profile shows some 76,000 clones; over 95% of them were found once. The ten largest clones take up 0.2% to 0.25% of the sample. Taken from cysteine to phenylalanine, the CDR3 has 15 residues. Only CDR3 DNA remains: 45 bases, in frame from the first base. The V and J ends are trimmed by 5 bases and 6 bases, leaving 16 bases between them.

This TCR came from a human donor in good health. Sequencing was done on a sample of T cells isolated from PBMCs. Recombination linked TRBV23-1 to TRBJ2-2; TRBD2 might be the D gene, on 6 matching bases. TRBV23-1 is an ORF, and what it does is uncertain. The CDR3 amino acid sequence is: CASSGEVGRPGELFF. Here is the DNA: TGCGCCAGCAGTGGGGAGGTAGGTCGTCCCGGGGAGCTGTTTTTT.